These 25 T cell receptor beta chains share one sample of origin, sequenced in a study of blood T cell repertoires in COVID-19. Generated by immunoSEQ multiplex PCR, the TCRdb table keeps only in-frame clones and is missing some. The profile shows about 12,000 clones, over 70% of them singletons. Material for sequencing was peripheral blood. These TCRs come from a man in his sixties with COVID-19, enrolled during active disease.

This clone was counted a single time. This sequence joins TRBV19 and TRBJ2-1, with a possible D match to TRBD2 (5 bases). The CDR3 totals 15 residues. Trimming cost V 6 bases and J 4 bases, with 16 bases left between them. Germline assignment: CDR1 LNHDA and CDR2 SQIVND (reference sequence). The DNA of the CDR3 is TGTGCCAGTAGAGCAGCGGAGTGGATTTACAATGAGCAGTTCTTC. Encoded protein: CASRAAEWIYNEQFF. Supplemented by reference TRBV19 and TRBJ2-1, the full variable domain reads DGGITQSPKYLFRKEGQNVTLSCEQNLNHDAMYWYRQDPGQGLRLIYYSQIVNDFQKGDIAEGYSVSREKKESFPLTVTSAQKNPTAFYLCASRAAEWIYNEQFFGPGTRLTVL.

This clone was seen only a few times. This chain links TRBV12-3 or TRBV12-4 with TRBJ1-2, with D tentatively TRBD1 (6 bases). Trimming shortened V by 2 bases and J by 9 bases, and 13 bases separated the two germline ends. The CDR3 runs to 13 residues. CDR3 sequence reads: CASSLRTDVSYTF. The DNA for the CDR3 is TGTGCCAGCAGTTTACGGACAGATGTGAGCTACACCTTC.

The V gene is TRBV19, the J gene TRBJ1-5; D gene unclear. The CDR3 extends over 15 amino acids. Germline CDR1 reads LNHDA; CDR2 reads SQIVND (reference sequence). V was trimmed by 3 bases and J by 0 bases, leaving 9 bases between them. CDR3 protein: CASSISDSSNQPQHF. CDR3 nucleotides: TGTGCCAGTAGTATTTCAGATTCTAGCAATCAGCCCCAGCATTTT.

The V gene is TRBV28, the J gene TRBJ1-1; D uncertain. With 6 bases removed from V and 3 bases from J, the gap between germline ends came to 14 bases. Germline V gives CDR1 MDHEN, CDR2 SYDVKM. The CDR3 loop spans 14 amino acids. The CDR3, as DNA: TGTGCCAGCAGATTAAGGGAGACCCACACTGAAGCTTTCTTT. This sequence encodes CASRLRETHTEAFF.

The chain joins TRBV7-9 to TRBJ2-1; maybe TRBD2 (5 bases). From germline, CDR1 is SEHNR and CDR2 FQNEAQ (reference sequence). Trimming removed 3 bases from V and 0 bases from J, with 18 bases in between. The CDR3 has 18 residues. The CDR3 region is CASSFMAAGVSSYNEQFF. In DNA, the CDR3 is TGTGCCAGCAGCTTCATGGCGGCGGGTGTGAGCTCCTACAATGAGCAGTTCTTC.

This clone showed up just a few times. This chain joins TRBV6-5 and TRBJ1-6; tentative D call: TRBD1 (5 bases). The CDR3 runs to 14 residues. V was clipped by 6 bases and J by 5 bases, with 11 bases between them. Germline lookup yields CDR1 MNHEY and CDR2 SVGAGI. DNA for the CDR3: TGTGCCAGCAGATGGACATCCGATAATTCACCCCTCCACTTT. It codes for CASRWTSDNSPLHF.

This clone was seen once. The rearrangement links TRBV18 to TRBJ2-1, with 10 bases matching TRBD2. Per the germline V gene, CDR1 is KGHSH and CDR2 is LQKENI. After removal of 3 bases from V and 9 bases from J, the junction contained 8 bases not matched to a gene. This CDR3 region has 15 residues. CDR3 in DNA: TGTGCCAGCTCACCGGGACTAGCGACGACAACTGAGCAGTTCTTC. Its protein is CASSPGLATTTEQFF.

The J gene is TRBJ2-1, the V gene TRBV24-1, with 8 nucleotides matching TRBD2. This CDR3 is 16 amino acids long. CDR1 is KGHDR and CDR2 is SFDVKD in the germline V gene. V shed 1 base and J 9 bases; nucleotides not matched to a gene: 10. CDR3 in amino acids: CATSDFDLAGPLEQFF. CDR3 in DNA: TGTGCCACCAGTGATTTCGATTTAGCGGGACCCCTTGAGCAGTTCTTC.

V is TRBV3-1 (or the pseudogene TRBV3-2) and J is TRBJ2-1, with D perhaps TRBD2 (7 bases). There are 14 residues in the CDR3. The germline V and J ends were trimmed by 0 bases and 12 bases, with 15 bases remaining between them. Germline V CDR1 and CDR2: LGHDT, YNNKEL (reference sequence). The CDR3 loop reads CASSQDVGGGWQFF. The DNA for the CDR3 is TGTGCCAGCAGCCAAGATGTAGGGGGGGGATGGCAGTTCTTC.

J is TRBJ2-1 and V is TRBV6-1; perhaps TRBD1 as D (6 bases). Trimming removed 0 bases from V and 7 bases from J, with 25 bases in between. In germline, CDR1 is MNHNS, CDR2 SASEGT. The length of the CDR3 is 19 residues. The CDR3 loop reads CASSEAGWGQVRILNEQFF. CDR3 sequence (DNA): TGTGCCAGCAGTGAAGCGGGGTGGGGGCAGGTTCGGATTTTGAATGAGCAGTTCTTC.

This sequence joins TRBV18 and TRBJ2-7; D not resolved. Trimming cost V 3 bases and J 6 bases, with 9 bases left between them. The CDR3 extends over 12 amino acids. Germline values: CDR1 KGHSH, CDR2 LQKENI. The CDR3 region is CASSPDSGEQYV. For the CDR3, the DNA is TGTGCCAGCTCACCGGATTCAGGCGAGCAGTACGTC.

The chain is built from TRBV27 and TRBJ2-7, with a possible D match to TRBD2 (5 bases). Trimming pared 0 bases from V and 6 bases from J, leaving 12 bases between. The CDR3 spans 14 residues. CDR1 and CDR2 from the germline V gene are MNHEY and SMNVEV (reference sequence). The CDR3: CASSLSTGEGEQYV. CDR3 DNA sequence: TGTGCCAGCAGTTTATCAACCGGGGAAGGCGAGCAGTACGTC.

The chain combines TRBV28 with TRBJ1-1; D is unresolved. CDR1 is MDHEN, CDR2 SYDVKM, per germline. There are 11 residues in the CDR3. Trimming took off 3 bases at V and 3 bases at J, with 2 bases between the two ends. The DNA of the CDR3 is TGTGCCAGCAGTTTCTACACTGAAGCTTTCTTT. Protein: CASSFYTEAFF. The full variable domain, in which reference TRBV28 and TRBJ1-1 provide the parts outside the CDR3, is DVKVTQSSRYLVKRTGEKVFLECVQDMDHENMFWYRQDPGLGLRLIYFSYDVKMKEKGDIPEGYSVSREKKERFSLILESASTNQTSMYLCASSFYTEAFFGQGTRLTVV.

The chain uses TRBV11-2 and TRBJ1-1; 7 bases align to TRBD1. The CDR3 covers 13 residues. V was pared by 3 bases and J by 5 bases, with 3 bases of the junction left unmatched. CDR1 and CDR2 from the germline V gene are SGHAT and FQNNGV. CDR3 residues: CASSLQGETEAFF. DNA of the CDR3: TGTGCCAGCAGCTTGCAGGGGGAAACTGAAGCTTTCTTT.

This chain links TRBV28 with TRBJ1-6; D gene uncertain. The germline CDR1 and CDR2 sequences are MDHEN and SYDVKM. The CDR3 runs 15 residues. Trimming shortened V by 7 bases and J by 4 bases, and 14 bases separated the two germline ends. The CDR3 protein is CASILRTGYNSPLHF. The DNA for the CDR3 is TGTGCCAGCATCCTCCGGACGGGATATAATTCACCCCTCCACTTT.

V and J are TRBV7-8 and TRBJ2-7; D is perhaps TRBD1 (6 bases). The CDR3 runs to 14 residues. Trimming took off 5 bases at V and 2 bases at J, with 13 bases between the two ends. Germline-derived CDR1 and CDR2 are SGHVS and FQNEAQ. The CDR3 loop is CASSAPGQAYEQYF. DNA of the CDR3: TGTGCCAGCAGCGCTCCGGGACAAGCCTACGAGCAGTACTTC.

J is TRBJ2-5 and V is TRBV3-1 (or the pseudogene TRBV3-2); D gene unclear. Trimming cost V 5 bases and J 5 bases, with 15 bases left between them. CDR1 is LGHDT, CDR2 YNNKEL, per germline (reference sequence). The CDR3 sequence is 14 residues long. CDR3 DNA: TGTGCCAGCAGCTATTCATTGGAGTTGGAGACCCAGTACTTC. Amino acids: CASSYSLELETQYF.

The J gene is TRBJ1-3, the V gene TRBV5-1; D unresolved. V was shortened by 2 bases and J by 0 bases, with 12 bases between the two germline ends. Germline V gives CDR1 SGHRS, CDR2 YFSETQ. CDR3 length: 16 amino acids. The CDR3 protein is CASSLPVVDSGNTIYF. As DNA, the CDR3 is TGCGCCAGCAGCTTACCAGTCGTTGACTCTGGAAACACCATATATTTT.

V gene TRBV19 combines with J gene TRBJ1-6; 9 bases map to TRBD1. The CDR3 has 14 amino acids. V was pared by 6 bases and J by 9 bases, with 6 bases of the junction left unmatched. Germline assignment: CDR1 LNHDA and CDR2 SQIVND (reference sequence). The CDR3 reads CASRIQGASSPLHF. CDR3 nucleotide sequence: TGTGCCAGTAGGATACAGGGGGCGAGTTCACCCCTCCACTTT.

V is TRBV29-1 and J is TRBJ1-2; D may be TRBD1 (6 bases). The CDR3 extends over 12 amino acids. Germline-derived CDR1 and CDR2 are SQVTM and ANQGSEA. The ends were cut back, 0 bases at V and 5 bases at J, with 7 bases in the middle. This CDR3 reads CSVEEQGYGYTF. The CDR3 DNA is TGCAGCGTTGAAGAACAGGGATATGGCTACACCTTC.

This chain uses TRBV2 with TRBJ2-6; 11 bases are a match to TRBD1. Germline assignment: CDR1 SNHLY and CDR2 FYNNEI. This CDR3 spans 18 amino acids. With 3 bases clipped from V and 4 bases from J, the junction kept 8 bases outside the gene matches. The CDR3 protein is CASSDPGTGGLGANVLTF. The CDR3 nucleotides read TGTGCCAGCAGTGACCCCGGGACAGGGGGACTAGGGGCCAACGTCCTGACTTTC.

The rearrangement joins TRBV7-2 to TRBJ2-5, with 11 bases fitting TRBD2. Germline loops: CDR1 SGHTA, CDR2 FQGNSA. J lost 5 bases, V lost 6 bases, and 5 bases had no gene match. CDR3 length equals 14 residues. CDR3 sequence (DNA): TGTGCCAGCAGTAGCGGGGGGGCTCGGGAGACCCAGTACTTC. Translation: CASSSGGARETQYF. The entire variable domain, with the rest obtained from reference TRBV7-2 and TRBJ2-5, is as follows: GAGVSQSPSNKVTEKGKDVELRCDPISGHTALYWYRQSLGQGLEFLIYFQGNSAPDKSGLPSDRFSAERTGGSVSTLTIQRTQQEDSAVYLCASSSGGARETQYFGPGTRLLVL.

In its sample, this clone was seen once. The rearrangement joins TRBV18 to TRBJ2-1, with 14 bases aligning to TRBD2. Germline CDR1 reads KGHSH; CDR2 reads LQKENI. Trimming cost V 8 bases and J 7 bases; bases outside gene matches: 4. The CDR3 spans 14 residues. Here the CDR3 reads CASGLAGGGNEQFF. DNA for the CDR3: TGTGCCAGCGGACTAGCGGGAGGAGGGAATGAGCAGTTCTTC.

This chain connects TRBV14 to TRBJ2-1, with 10 bases identical to TRBD2. V shed 4 bases and J 6 bases; nucleotides not matched to a gene: 6. Germline V gene data show CDR1 as SGHDN and CDR2 as FVKESK. The CDR3 runs to 15 residues. CDR3 region: CASSPLAGGSNEQFF. The CDR3 DNA reads as TGTGCCAGCAGCCCTTTAGCGGGGGGATCCAATGAGCAGTTCTTC. Full variable domain (remainder filled in from reference TRBV14 and TRBJ2-1): EAGVTQFPSHSVIEKGQTVTLRCDPISGHDNLYWYRRVMGKEIKFLLHFVKESKQDESGMPNNRFLAERTGGTYSTLKVQPAELEDSGVYFCASSPLAGGSNEQFFGPGTRLTVL.

This clone has a handful of counts. For the CDR3, the DNA is TGTGCCAGCAACGGACTAGCGGGGCTATGGCAGTACGTC. Its translation: CASNGLAGLWQYV. The chain recombines TRBV2 with TRBJ2-7, with TRBD2 matching 12 bases. The CDR3 loop spans 13 amino acids. Germline assignment: CDR1 SNHLY and CDR2 FYNNEI. Trimming took 7 bases from V and 9 from J; bases not matched to a gene: 7.